The source of this T cell receptor beta chain is a study of cytomegalovirus exposure and HLA in healthy donors. Study observations and caveats: The likely origin of a cluster of highly shared sequence variants was a sequencing artifact.

In the case of this clone: The antigen remains unidentified.

The PCR used 60 Vbeta and 13 Jbeta primers. The assay was immunoSEQ multiplex PCR, and TCRdb's table has in-frame clones only and misses some. The table shows approximately 130,000 clones, with roughly four fifths occurring only once. What was sequenced was PBMCs. This receptor was taken from a man aged 35 to 55 in good health and CMV-seronegative.

The CDR3 sequence: CASSPGTGNPNQPQHF. In nucleotides, the CDR3 is TGCGCCAGCAGCCCCGGGACAGGCAACCCCAATCAGCCCCAGCATTTT. The chain combines TRBV5-1 with TRBJ1-5, with 8 bases aligning to TRBD1. CDR1 is SGHRS and CDR2 is YFSETQ in the germline V gene. J lost 3 bases, V lost 4 bases, and 9 bases had no gene match. There are 16 residues in the CDR3.